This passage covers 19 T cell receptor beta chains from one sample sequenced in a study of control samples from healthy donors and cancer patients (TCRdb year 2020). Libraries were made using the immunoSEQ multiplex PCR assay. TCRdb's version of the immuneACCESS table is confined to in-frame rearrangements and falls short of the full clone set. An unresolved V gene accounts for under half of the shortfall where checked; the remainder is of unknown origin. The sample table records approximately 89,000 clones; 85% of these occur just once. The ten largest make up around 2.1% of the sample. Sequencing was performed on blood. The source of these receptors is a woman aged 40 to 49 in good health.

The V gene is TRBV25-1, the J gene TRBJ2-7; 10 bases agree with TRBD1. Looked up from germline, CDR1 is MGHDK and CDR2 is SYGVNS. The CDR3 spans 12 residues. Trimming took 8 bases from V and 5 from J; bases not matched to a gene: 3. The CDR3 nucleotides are TGTGCCAGCCGACAGGGGGCGGACGAGCAGTACTTC. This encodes CASRQGADEQYF.

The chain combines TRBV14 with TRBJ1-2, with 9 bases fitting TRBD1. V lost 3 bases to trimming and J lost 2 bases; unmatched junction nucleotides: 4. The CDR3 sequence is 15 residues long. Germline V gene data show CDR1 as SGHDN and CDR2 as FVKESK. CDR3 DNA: TGTGCCAGCAGCCAGCCGGGACAGGGAAACTATGGCTACACCTTC. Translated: CASSQPGQGNYGYTF.

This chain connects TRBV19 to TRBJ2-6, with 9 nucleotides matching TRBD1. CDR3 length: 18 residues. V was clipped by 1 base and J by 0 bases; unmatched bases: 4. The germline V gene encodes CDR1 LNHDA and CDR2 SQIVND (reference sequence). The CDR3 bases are TGTGCCAGTAGTATAGGAACAGGGGGCGGCTCTGGGGCCAACGTCCTGACTTTC. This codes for CASSIGTGGGSGANVLTF.

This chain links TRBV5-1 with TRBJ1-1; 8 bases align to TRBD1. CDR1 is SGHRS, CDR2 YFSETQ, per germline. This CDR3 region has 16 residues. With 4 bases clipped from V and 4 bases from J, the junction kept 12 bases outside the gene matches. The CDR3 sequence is CASSVDRGLSGTEAFF. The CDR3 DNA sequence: TGCGCCAGCAGCGTAGACAGGGGACTATCGGGCACTGAAGCTTTCTTT.

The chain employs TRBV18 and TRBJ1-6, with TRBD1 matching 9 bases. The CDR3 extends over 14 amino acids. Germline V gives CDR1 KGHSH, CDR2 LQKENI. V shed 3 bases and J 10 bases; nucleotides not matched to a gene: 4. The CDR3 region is CASSPGQGGSPLHF. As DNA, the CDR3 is TGTGCCAGCTCACCGGGACAGGGAGGATCACCCCTCCACTTT.

The chain's CDR3 is CASSLEQGMKAFF. In DNA form, the CDR3 reads TGTGCCAGCAGCTTAGAACAGGGGATGAAAGCTTTCTTT. The chain recombines TRBV7-2 with TRBJ1-1; 7 bases are shared with TRBD1. V shed 1 base and J 9 bases; nucleotides not matched to a gene: 5. Germline V gene lookup returns CDR1 SGHTA and CDR2 FQGNSA. The CDR3 sequence is 13 residues long. Combining the CDR3 with reference TRBV7-2 and TRBJ1-1 gives the whole variable domain GAGVSQSPSNKVTEKGKDVELRCDPISGHTALYWYRQSLGQGLEFLIYFQGNSAPDKSGLPSDRFSAERTGGSVSTLTIQRTQQEDSAVYLCASSLEQGMKAFFGQGTRLTVV.

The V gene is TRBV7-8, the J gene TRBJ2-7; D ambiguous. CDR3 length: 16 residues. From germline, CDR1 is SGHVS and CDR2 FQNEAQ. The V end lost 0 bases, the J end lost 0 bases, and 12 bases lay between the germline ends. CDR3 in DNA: TGTGCCAGCAGCTTAGCTTTAGCCCTGAGCTCCTACGAGCAGTACTTC. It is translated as CASSLALALSSYEQYF.

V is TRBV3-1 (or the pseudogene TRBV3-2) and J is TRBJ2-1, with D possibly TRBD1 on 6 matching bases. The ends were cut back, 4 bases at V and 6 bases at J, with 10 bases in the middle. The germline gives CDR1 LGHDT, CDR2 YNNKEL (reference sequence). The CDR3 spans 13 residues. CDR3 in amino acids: CASSRRQANEQFF. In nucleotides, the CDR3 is TGTGCCAGCAGCCGACGACAGGCCAATGAGCAGTTCTTC.

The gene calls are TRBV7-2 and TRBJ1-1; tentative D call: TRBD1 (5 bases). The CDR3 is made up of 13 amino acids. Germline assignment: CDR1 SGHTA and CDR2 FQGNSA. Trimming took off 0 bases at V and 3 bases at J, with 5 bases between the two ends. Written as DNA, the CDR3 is TGTGCCAGCAGCTTAGCGGGGCACACTGAAGCTTTCTTT. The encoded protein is CASSLAGHTEAFF.

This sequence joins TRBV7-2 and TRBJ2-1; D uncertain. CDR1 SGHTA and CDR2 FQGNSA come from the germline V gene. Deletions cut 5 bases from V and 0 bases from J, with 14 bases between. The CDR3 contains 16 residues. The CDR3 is CASSPRASLSYNEQFF. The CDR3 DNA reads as TGTGCCAGCAGCCCTAGGGCCAGCCTCTCCTACAATGAGCAGTTCTTC.

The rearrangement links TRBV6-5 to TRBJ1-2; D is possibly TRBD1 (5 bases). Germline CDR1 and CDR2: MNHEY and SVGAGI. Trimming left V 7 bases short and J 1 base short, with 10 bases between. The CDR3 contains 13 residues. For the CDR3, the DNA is TGTGCCAGCACCTTGGGGGGTAACTATGGCTACACCTTC. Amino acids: CASTLGGNYGYTF.

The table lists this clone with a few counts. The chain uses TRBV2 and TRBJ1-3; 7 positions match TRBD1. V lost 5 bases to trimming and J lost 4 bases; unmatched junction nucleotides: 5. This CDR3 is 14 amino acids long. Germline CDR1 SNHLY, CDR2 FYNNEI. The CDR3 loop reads CASSRGTDGNTIYF. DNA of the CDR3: TGTGCCAGCAGTAGAGGGACAGACGGAAACACCATATATTTT.

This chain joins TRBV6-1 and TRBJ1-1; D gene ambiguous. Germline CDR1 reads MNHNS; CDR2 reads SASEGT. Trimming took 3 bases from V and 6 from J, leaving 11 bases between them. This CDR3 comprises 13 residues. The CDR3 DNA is TGTGCCAGCAGTGAGTATGAAAAGGCTGAAGCTTTCTTT. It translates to CASSEYEKAEAFF.

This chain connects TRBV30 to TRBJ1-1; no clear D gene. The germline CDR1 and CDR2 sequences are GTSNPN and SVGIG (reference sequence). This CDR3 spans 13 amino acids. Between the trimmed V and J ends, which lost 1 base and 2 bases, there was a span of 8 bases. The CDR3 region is CAWSGGPNTEAFF. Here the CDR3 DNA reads TGTGCCTGGAGTGGCGGACCTAACACTGAAGCTTTCTTT. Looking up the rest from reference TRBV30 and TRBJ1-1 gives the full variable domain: SQTIHQWPATLVQPVGSPLSLECTVEGTSNPNLYWYRQAAGRGLQLLFYSVGIGQISSEVPQNLSASRPQDRQFILSSKKLLLSDSGFYLCAWSGGPNTEAFFGQGTRLTVV.

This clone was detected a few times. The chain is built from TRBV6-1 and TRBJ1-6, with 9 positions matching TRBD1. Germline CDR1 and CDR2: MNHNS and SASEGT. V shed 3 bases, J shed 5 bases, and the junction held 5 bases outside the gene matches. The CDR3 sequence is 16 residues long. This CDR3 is CASSDLDRGNNSPLHF. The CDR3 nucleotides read TGTGCCAGCAGTGATTTAGACAGGGGGAATAATTCACCCCTCCACTTT.

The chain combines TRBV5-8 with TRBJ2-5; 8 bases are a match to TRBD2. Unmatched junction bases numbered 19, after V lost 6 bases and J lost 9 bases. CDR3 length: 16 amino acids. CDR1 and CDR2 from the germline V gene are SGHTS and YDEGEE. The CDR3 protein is CASTPAPLAAWEAQYF. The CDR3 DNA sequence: TGTGCCAGCACCCCCGCGCCACTAGCGGCCTGGGAGGCCCAGTACTTC.

Here the CDR3 reads CASSYDRGPGELFF. CDR3 DNA: TGTGCCAGCAGTTACGACAGGGGGCCCGGGGAGCTGTTTTTT. The rearrangement links TRBV2 to TRBJ2-2; 10 bases match TRBD1. The CDR3 sequence is 14 residues long. The germline V gene encodes CDR1 SNHLY and CDR2 FYNNEI. The V and J ends lost 5 bases and 6 bases, in that order; junction bases with no gene match: 3.

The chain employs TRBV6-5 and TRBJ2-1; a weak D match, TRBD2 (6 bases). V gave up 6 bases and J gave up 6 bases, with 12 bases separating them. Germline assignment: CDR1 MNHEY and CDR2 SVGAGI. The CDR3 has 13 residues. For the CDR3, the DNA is TGTGCCAGCAGGCAAACTAGCCTCAATGAGCAGTTCTTC. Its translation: CASRQTSLNEQFF.

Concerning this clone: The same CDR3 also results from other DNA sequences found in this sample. CDR3 sequence reads: CASSPGDSNQPQHF. The CDR3 DNA follows: TGCGCCAGTTCCCCGGGGGATAGCAATCAGCCCCAGCATTTT. The chain combines TRBV5-1 with TRBJ1-5; tentatively, D is TRBD1 (5 bases). The V and J ends lost 8 bases and 0 bases respectively, with 12 bases between them. This CDR3 is built from 14 residues. Germline V gene lookup returns CDR1 SGHRS and CDR2 YFSETQ.